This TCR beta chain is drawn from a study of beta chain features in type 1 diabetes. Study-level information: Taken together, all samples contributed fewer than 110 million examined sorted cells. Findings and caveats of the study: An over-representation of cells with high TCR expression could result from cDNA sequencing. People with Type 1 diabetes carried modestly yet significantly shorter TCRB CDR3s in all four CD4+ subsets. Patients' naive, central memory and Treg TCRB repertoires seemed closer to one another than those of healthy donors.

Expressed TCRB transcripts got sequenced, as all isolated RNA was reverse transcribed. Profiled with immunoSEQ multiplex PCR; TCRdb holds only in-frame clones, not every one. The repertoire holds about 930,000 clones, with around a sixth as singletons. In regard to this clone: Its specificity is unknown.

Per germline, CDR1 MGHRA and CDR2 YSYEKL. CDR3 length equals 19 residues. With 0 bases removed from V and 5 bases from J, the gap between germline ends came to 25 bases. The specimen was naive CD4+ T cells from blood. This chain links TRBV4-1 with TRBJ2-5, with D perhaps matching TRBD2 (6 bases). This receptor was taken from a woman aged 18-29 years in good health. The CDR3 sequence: CASSQELGTGRPRMETQYF. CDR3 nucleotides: TGCGCCAGCAGCCAAGAGCTGGGGACTGGGAGGCCCCGGATGGAGACCCAGTACTTC.